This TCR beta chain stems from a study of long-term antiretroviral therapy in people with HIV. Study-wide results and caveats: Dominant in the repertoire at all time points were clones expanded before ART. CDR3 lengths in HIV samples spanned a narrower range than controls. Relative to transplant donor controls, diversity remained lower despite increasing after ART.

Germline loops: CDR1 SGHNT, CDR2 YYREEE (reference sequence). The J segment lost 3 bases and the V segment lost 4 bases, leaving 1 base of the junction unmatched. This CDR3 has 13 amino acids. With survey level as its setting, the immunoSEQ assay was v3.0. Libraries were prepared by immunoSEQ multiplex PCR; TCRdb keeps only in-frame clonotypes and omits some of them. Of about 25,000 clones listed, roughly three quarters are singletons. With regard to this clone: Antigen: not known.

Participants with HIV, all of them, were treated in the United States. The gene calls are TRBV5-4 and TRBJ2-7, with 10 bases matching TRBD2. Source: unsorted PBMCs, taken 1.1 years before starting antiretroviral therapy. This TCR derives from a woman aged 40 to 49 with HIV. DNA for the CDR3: TGTGCCAGCAGCGGGACTAGCGTCTACGAGCAGTACTTC. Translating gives CASSGTSVYEQYF.